This T cell receptor (beta chain) was sequenced during a study of Ad26.COV2.S vaccination and SARS-CoV-2 variants. Sequencing used immunoSEQ multiplex PCR; TCRdb keeps in-frame clones, though not all of them. The table lists 300,000 to 350,000 clones, 85% of them singletons. Trimming removed 1 base from V and 4 bases from J; junction bases left unmatched: 6. The length of the CDR3 is 16 residues. The germline V gene has CDR1 SGHDT and CDR2 YYEEEE. This clone was seen a single time. As to treatment: about 20 received Ad26.COV2.S at low or high dose, single or two shots; 5 received placebo; per-sample allocation not given. Sampling happened 63 days after the first vaccine or placebo injection. Donation came from an adult in Boston who was aged 18-55 years. An Ad26 vector was used to express Wuhan-strain SARS-CoV-2 spike as the vaccine.

The chain carries TRBV5-6 and TRBJ2-1, with 9 bases that match TRBD1. The sample here was peripheral blood, taken in a trial of Ad26.COV2.S vaccine versus placebo. The TCR sequence derives from a person aged 18-60 years who received the Ad26.COV2.S COVID-19 vaccine or a placebo. CDR3 sequence: CASSLLGQGQYNEQFF. The CDR3 nucleotides read TGTGCCAGCAGCTTGCTCGGACAGGGGCAATACAATGAGCAGTTCTTC.